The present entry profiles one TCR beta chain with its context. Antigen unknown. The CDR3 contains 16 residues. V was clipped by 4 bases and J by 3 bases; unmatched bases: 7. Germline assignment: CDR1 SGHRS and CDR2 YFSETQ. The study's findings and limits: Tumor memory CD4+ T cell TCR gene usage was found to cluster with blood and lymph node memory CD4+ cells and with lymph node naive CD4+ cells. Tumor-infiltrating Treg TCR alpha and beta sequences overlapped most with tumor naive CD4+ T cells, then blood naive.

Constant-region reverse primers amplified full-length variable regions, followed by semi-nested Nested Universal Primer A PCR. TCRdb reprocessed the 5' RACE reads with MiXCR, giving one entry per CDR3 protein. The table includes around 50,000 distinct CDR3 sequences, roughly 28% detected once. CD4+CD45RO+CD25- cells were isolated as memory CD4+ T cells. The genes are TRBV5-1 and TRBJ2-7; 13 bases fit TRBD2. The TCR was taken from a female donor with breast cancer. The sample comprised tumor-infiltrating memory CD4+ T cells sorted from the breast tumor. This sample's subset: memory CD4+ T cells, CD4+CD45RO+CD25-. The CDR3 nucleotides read TGCGCCAGCAGCCCGCGGACTAGCGGGAGTGTCTACGAGCAGTACTTC. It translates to CASSPRTSGSVYEQYF.